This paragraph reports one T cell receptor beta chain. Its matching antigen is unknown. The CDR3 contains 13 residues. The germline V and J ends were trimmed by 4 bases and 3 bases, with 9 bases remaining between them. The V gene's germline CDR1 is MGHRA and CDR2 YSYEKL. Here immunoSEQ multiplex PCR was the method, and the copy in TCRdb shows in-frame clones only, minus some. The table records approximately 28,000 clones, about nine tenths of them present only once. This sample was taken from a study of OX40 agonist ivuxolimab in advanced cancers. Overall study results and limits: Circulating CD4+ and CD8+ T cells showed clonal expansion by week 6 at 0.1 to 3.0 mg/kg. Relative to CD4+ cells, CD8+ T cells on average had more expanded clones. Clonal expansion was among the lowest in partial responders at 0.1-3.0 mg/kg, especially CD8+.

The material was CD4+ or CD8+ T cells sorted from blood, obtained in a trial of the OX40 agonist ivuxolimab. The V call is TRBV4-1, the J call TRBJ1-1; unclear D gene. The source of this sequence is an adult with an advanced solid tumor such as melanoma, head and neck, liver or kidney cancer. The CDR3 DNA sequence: TGCGCCAGCAGCCCCCCGGGGTACACTGAAGCTTTCTTT. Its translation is CASSPPGYTEAFF.